The clone carrying this T cell receptor beta chain was recorded at least ten times. Antigen unknown. A TCRbeta library incorporating unique molecular identifiers was prepared. TCRdb itself ran the PCR reads through MiXCR, one entry per CDR3 protein. The data show 140,000 to 150,000 distinct CDR3 sequences, 7.5% to 9% seen once. This sample is drawn from a study of T-cell reconstitution after alpha-beta-depleted transplantation in children. General observations from the study: Where some patients showed high TCRbeta diversity at day 60, it came from recipient T cells and thymic progenitors that had survived. Fresh T-cell production supplied most of the T-cell counts and diversity seen one year after transplant.

Per germline, CDR1 SGHTA and CDR2 FQGNSA. Trimming pared 4 bases from V and 3 bases from J, leaving 12 bases between. The CDR3 is 15 amino acids. This chain joins TRBV7-2 and TRBJ2-2; D is unclear. This TCR came from a female patient aged 2-9 years who had a stem cell transplant for congenital amegakaryocytic thrombocytopenia, so the T cells may come from the graft donor. The sample was PBMCs, mostly from graft donor cells, taken 180 days after TCRalphabeta/CD19-depleted stem cell transplant. The CDR3 DNA follows: TGTGCCAGCAGCTCCGGAGATACGCACACCGGGGAGCTGTTTTTT. Protein: CASSSGDTHTGELFF.